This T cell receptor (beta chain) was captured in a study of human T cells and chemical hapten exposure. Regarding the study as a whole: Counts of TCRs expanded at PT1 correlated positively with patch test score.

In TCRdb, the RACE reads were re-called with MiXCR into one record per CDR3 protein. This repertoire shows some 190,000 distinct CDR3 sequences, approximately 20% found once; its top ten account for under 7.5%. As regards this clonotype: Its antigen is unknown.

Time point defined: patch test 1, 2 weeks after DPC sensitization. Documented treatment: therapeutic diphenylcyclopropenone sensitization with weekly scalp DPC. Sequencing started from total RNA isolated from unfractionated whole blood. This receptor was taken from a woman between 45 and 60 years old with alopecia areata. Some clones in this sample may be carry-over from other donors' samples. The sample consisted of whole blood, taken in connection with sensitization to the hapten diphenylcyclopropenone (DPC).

Written as DNA, the CDR3 is TGTGCCAGCAGTTACGCCAGCGGGGTCTCCTACGAGCAGTACTTC. Protein: CASSYASGVSYEQYF. This rearrangement joins TRBV6-5 to TRBJ2-7, with 7 bases lining up with TRBD2. Germline V gene sequence: CDR1 MNHEY, CDR2 SVGAGI. CDR3 size: 15 residues. V trimming: 2 bases; J trimming: 0 bases; junction bases outside the gene matches: 4.